The 17 T cell receptor beta chains in this list originate from one sample, sequenced in a study of T cell repertoires in cytomegalovirus infection. These receptors are not linked to any known antigen. TCRdb called the reads again in MiXCR, with one record for every CDR3 protein. The sample carries 100,000 to 150,000 distinct CDR3 sequences, 25% to 35% recorded once. Sequencing used CD8+ T cells from cultured PBMCs, obtained from culture after CMV antigen stimulation. The receptors come from a human donor in good health (CMV status not recorded). Some clones in this sample may be carry-over from other donors' samples.

The V gene is TRBV27, the J gene TRBJ1-5; no reliable D call. This CDR3 region has 14 residues. V was pared by 6 bases and J by 3 bases, with 12 bases between. CDR1 is MNHEY, CDR2 SMNVEV, per germline (reference sequence). The DNA of the CDR3 is TGTGCCAGCAGCTCGGGCGGGCCCAATCAGCCCCAGCATTTT. Its protein product is CASSSGGPNQPQHF.

This clonotype was seen many times. V is TRBV19 and J is TRBJ2-5, with D possibly being TRBD2 (6 bases). This CDR3 has 15 residues. Germline CDR1 is LNHDA and CDR2 is SQIVND (reference sequence). The V end was cut by 1 base, the J end by 7 bases, with 16 bases between. CDR3 bases: TGTGCCAGTAGTATAGCGGCGGGGTCTACGGGGACCCAGTACTTC. Its translation: CASSIAAGSTGTQYF.

A few counts support this clonotype. Here the CDR3 reads CASSQVGSGTDTQYF. CDR3 coding DNA: TGCGCCAGCAGCCAAGTCGGTAGCGGGACAGATACGCAGTATTTT. V and J are TRBV4-1 and TRBJ2-3; 7 bases match TRBD2. The V segment lost 1 base and the J segment 3 bases; nucleotides outside the gene matches: 4. Germline assignment: CDR1 MGHRA and CDR2 YSYEKL. The CDR3 runs 15 residues.

This chain uses TRBV5-1 with TRBJ2-3, with 10 bases aligning to TRBD2. CDR1 is SGHRS, CDR2 YFSETQ, per germline. The junction had 5 bases not matched to a gene; V was cut back by 4 bases and J by 0 bases. This CDR3 has 16 amino acids. CDR3 in amino acids: CASSDSSGGSTDTQYF. In DNA, the CDR3 is TGCGCCAGCAGCGACTCTAGCGGGGGAAGCACAGATACGCAGTATTTT. Complete variable domain (other parts from reference TRBV5-1 and TRBJ2-3): KAGVTQTPRYLIKTRGQQVTLSCSPISGHRSVSWYQQTPGQGLQFLFEYFSETQRNKGNFPGRFSGRQFSNSRSEMNVSTLELGDSALYLCASSDSSGGSTDTQYFGPGTRLTVL.

V gene TRBV15 combines with J gene TRBJ2-2; D is unclear. Germline loops: CDR1 LNHNV, CDR2 YYDKDF (reference sequence). V lost 5 bases and J lost 6, with 7 bases in between. This CDR3 is built from 12 residues. Written as DNA, the CDR3 is TGTGCCACCAGCGGATCACCCGGGGAGCTGTTTTTT. This encodes CATSGSPGELFF.

The chain uses TRBV2 and TRBJ1-1; D remains ambiguous. Trimming removed 8 bases at V and 3 bases at J, with 13 bases between. Looked up from germline, CDR1 is SNHLY and CDR2 is FYNNEI. CDR3 length equals 13 residues. CDR3 protein: CASLLGFDTEAFF. DNA for the CDR3: TGTGCCAGCTTGTTAGGGTTCGACACTGAAGCTTTCTTT.

This clonotype has only a few counts. The chain uses TRBV6-1 and TRBJ2-2; D remains ambiguous. V was cut by 10 bases and J by 4 bases, with 10 bases left in between. The CDR3 runs 12 residues. Germline V gene sequence: CDR1 MNHNS, CDR2 SASEGT. The CDR3 here is CATISLTGELFF. CDR3 DNA sequence: TGTGCCACCATTTCGCTCACCGGGGAGCTGTTTTTT.

This clonotype was seen ten or more times. V and J are TRBV11-2 and TRBJ2-7; TRBD1 matches 9 bases. This CDR3 spans 14 amino acids. V lost 5 bases, J lost 4 bases, and 6 bases stayed unmatched. Per germline, CDR1 SGHAT and CDR2 FQNNGV. The CDR3 loop is CASSPTGTGYEQYF. Written as DNA, the CDR3 is TGTGCCAGCAGCCCCACCGGGACAGGGTACGAGCAGTACTTC.

The chain links TRBV29-1 to TRBJ1-1; D is perhaps TRBD1 (6 bases). V lost 0 bases and J lost 1, with 21 bases in between. Germline-derived CDR1 and CDR2 are SQVTM and ANQGSEA. CDR3 length equals 18 residues. The CDR3 bases are TGCAGCGTTGAAGATTGGATGGGGGCTCGGGTGCCGAACACTGAAGCTTTCTTT. This codes for CSVEDWMGARVPNTEAFF.

The rearrangement uses TRBV7-6 and TRBJ2-1, with TRBD2 matching over 11 bases. This CDR3 is built from 19 residues. V dropped 5 bases and J dropped 0; count of bases not matched to a gene: 12. Germline CDR1 is SGHVS and CDR2 is FNYEAQ. CDR3 sequence reads: CASSQSGTSGASSYNEQFF. The CDR3 DNA is TGTGCCAGCAGCCAATCGGGGACTAGCGGCGCGAGCTCCTACAATGAGCAGTTCTTC.

CDR3 bases: TGTGCCAGCAGCTGGACCAGGGACTATGGCTACACCTTC. This codes for CASSWTRDYGYTF. The V and J genes are TRBV7-6 and TRBJ1-2; possibly TRBD1 for D (5 bases). Trimming removed 4 bases at V and 3 bases at J, with 9 bases between. The CDR3 spans 13 residues. Germline V gene data show CDR1 as SGHVS and CDR2 as FNYEAQ.

In its sample, this clonotype was seen many times. This chain connects TRBV7-2 to TRBJ2-3; D not certain. Per germline, CDR1 SGHTA and CDR2 FQGNSA. The CDR3 has 13 residues. V was cut by 5 bases and J by 0 bases, with 6 bases left in between. CDR3 nucleotide sequence: TGTGCCAGCAGCCCCGACAGCACAGATACGCAGTATTTT. Its protein product is CASSPDSTDTQYF.

The rearrangement joins TRBV4-3 to TRBJ2-6; a possible D gene is TRBD2 (5 bases). CDR3 length: 17 residues. V lost 0 bases to trimming and J lost 3 bases, with 12 bases between them. Germline V gene lookup returns CDR1 LGHNA and CDR2 YSLEER. The DNA for the CDR3 is TGCGCCAGCAGCCAAGATCGGTTCGGGGTTGGGGCCAACGTCCTGACTTTC. Translating gives CASSQDRFGVGANVLTF.

The chain couples TRBV6-2 or TRBV6-3 to TRBJ2-3; 10 bases line up with TRBD2. The length of the CDR3 is 13 residues. Trimming removed 2 bases from V and 12 bases from J; junction bases left unmatched: 5. Germline V CDR1 and CDR2: MNHEY, SVGEGT. CDR3 sequence: CASSYLLAGDQYF. CDR3 nucleotide sequence: TGTGCCAGCAGTTACCTCCTAGCGGGGGACCAGTATTTT.

In its sample, this clonotype was seen many times. The CDR3 DNA is TGTGCCAGCAGCCCAAGTCCAAATGGAAGGACTGAAGCTTTCTTT. Its protein product is CASSPSPNGRTEAFF. The chain recombines TRBV7-2 with TRBJ1-1; D gene ambiguous. The CDR3 contains 15 residues. V lost 5 bases and J lost 5, with 18 bases in between. Looked up from germline, CDR1 is SGHTA and CDR2 is FQGNSA.

J is TRBJ2-7 and V is TRBV6-6, with TRBD2 matching over 10 bases. V was clipped by 0 bases and J by 2 bases; unmatched bases: 10. The CDR3 is 18 residues long. Germline values: CDR1 MNHNY, CDR2 SVGAGI (reference sequence). As DNA, the CDR3 is TGTGCCAGCAGTTACTCGGTTCTAGCGGGAGTATATACCTACGAGCAGTACTTC. This codes for CASSYSVLAGVYTYEQYF.

The sample holds a few counts of this clonotype. The DNA is omitted, as the CDR3 cannot be located on it reliably, and the CDR3 follows TCRdb's listing. V usage is TRBV7-2 and J usage is TRBJ2-1; the D call of TRBD2 is as the table states it, not checked on the DNA. The germline V gene has CDR1 SGHTA and CDR2 FQGNSA. The CDR3 extends over 12 residues, inclusive of both ends. The CDR3 loop reads CASSTSGGGRFF.